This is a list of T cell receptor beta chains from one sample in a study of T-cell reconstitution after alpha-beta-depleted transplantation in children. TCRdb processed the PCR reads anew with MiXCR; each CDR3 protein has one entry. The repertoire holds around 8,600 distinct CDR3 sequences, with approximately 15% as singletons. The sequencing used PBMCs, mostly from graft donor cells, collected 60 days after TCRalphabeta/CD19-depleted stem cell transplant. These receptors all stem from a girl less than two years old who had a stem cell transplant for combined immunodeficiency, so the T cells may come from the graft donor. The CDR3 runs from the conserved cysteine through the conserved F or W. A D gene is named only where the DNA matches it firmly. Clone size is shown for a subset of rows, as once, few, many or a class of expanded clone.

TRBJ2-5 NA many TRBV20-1 CSARWSQETQYF TGCAGTGCTAGGTGGAGTCAAGAGACCCAGTACTTC
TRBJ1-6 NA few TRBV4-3 CASSQEGGRNSPLHF TGCGCCAGCAGCCAAGAGGGGGGACGTAATTCACCCCTCCACTTT
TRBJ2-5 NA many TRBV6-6 CASSRGETQYF TGTGCCAGCAGTAGAGGAGAGACCCAGTACTTC
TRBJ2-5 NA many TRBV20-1 CSASGEETQYF TGCAGTGCTAGCGGGGAGGAGACCCAGTACTTC
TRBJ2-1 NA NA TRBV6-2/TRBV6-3 CASKGRLGDLNEQFF TGTGCCAGCAAGGGTAGACTAGGGGACCTCAATGAGCAGTTCTTC
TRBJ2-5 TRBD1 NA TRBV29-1 CSPEIIGQGPRTQYF TGCAGCCCGGAGATCATAGGACAGGGGCCTAGGACCCAGTACTTC
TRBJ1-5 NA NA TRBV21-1 CASRGQGNQPQHF TGTGCCAGCAGGGGACAGGGCAATCAGCCCCAGCATTTT
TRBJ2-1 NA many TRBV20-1 CSASPSEVYNEQFF TGCAGTGCCTCACCTAGCGAGGTCTACAATGAGCAGTTCTTC
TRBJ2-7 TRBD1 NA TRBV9 CASSVTPGQLYEQYF TGTGCCAGCAGCGTTACGCCGGGACAGCTATACGAGCAGTACTTC
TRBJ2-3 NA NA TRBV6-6 CASSKPGGSTDTQYF TGTGCCAGCAGCAAGCCCGGGGGTAGCACAGATACGCAGTATTTT
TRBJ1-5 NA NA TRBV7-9 CASSLEGSGNQPQHF TGTGCCAGCAGCTTAGAGGGGAGTGGCAATCAGCCCCAGCATTTT
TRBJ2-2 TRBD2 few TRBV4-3 CASSHTWGGTGELFF TGCGCCAGCAGCCACACTTGGGGGGGGACCGGGGAGCTGTTTTTT
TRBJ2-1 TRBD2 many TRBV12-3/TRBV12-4 CASSLTFDGGTYNEQFF TGTGCCAGCAGTTTAACTTTTGACGGGGGGACCTACAATGAGCAGTTCTTC
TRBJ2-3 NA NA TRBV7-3 CASSLGAGGDTQYF TGTGCCAGCAGCTTAGGGGCAGGTGGAGATACGCAGTATTTT